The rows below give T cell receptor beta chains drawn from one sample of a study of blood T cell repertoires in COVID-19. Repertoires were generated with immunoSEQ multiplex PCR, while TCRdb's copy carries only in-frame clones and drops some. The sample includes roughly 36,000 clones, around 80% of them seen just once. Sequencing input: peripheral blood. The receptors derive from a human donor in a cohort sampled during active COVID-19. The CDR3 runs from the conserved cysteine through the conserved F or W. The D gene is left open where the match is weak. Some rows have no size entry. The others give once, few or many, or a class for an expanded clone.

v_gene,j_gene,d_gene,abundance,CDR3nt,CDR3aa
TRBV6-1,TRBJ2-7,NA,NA,TGTGCCAGCAGTGAGCCCGGTTCCTACGAGCAGTACTTC,CASSEPGSYEQYF
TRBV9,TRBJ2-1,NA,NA,TGTGCCAGCAGCGTAAGCGGCGGGACCCACGGCTACAATGAGCAGTTCTTC,CASSVSGGTHGYNEQFF
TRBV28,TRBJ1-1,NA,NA,TGTGCCGCAGGGCCTCCGGGCGGCACTGAAGCTTTCTTT,CAAGPPGGTEAFF
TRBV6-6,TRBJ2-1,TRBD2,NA,TGTGCCAGCAGTTATGCGGGGGGGACCTACAATGAGCAGTTCTTC,CASSYAGGTYNEQFF
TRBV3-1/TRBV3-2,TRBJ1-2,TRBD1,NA,TGTGCCAGCAGCCAAGGGACAGGGGGCGATGGCTACACCTTC,CASSQGTGGDGYTF
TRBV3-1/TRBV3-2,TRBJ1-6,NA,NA,TGTGCCAGCAGCCAAGATAGCGGTTCACCCCTCCACTTT,CASSQDSGSPLHF
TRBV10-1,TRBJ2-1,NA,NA,TGCGCCAGCAGTGGACAGCGAAGGAACAATGAGCAGTTCTTC,CASSGQRRNNEQFF
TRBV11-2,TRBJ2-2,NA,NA,TGTGCCAGCCTAGTCGGGTCGAACACCGGGGAGCTGTTTTTT,CASLVGSNTGELFF
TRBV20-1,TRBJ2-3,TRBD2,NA,TGCAGTGCTAGTGGACTAGCGGGAGAACCTGCAGATACGCAGTATTTT,CSASGLAGEPADTQYF
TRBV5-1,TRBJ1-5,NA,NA,TGCGCCAGCAGCTTCGGGGTGGGTCAGCCCCAGCATTTT,CASSFGVGQPQHF
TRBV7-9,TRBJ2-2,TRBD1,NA,TGTGCCAGCAACCGGGACAGGCGCACCGGGGAGCTGTTTTTT,CASNRDRRTGELFF
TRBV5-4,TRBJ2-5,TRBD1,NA,TGTGCCAGCAGCACTCGGACAGGGGAATTGACCCAGTACTTC,CASSTRTGELTQYF
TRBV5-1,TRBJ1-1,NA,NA,TGCGCCAGCAGCCCGGGAGGGGGAAGGGAAGCTTTCTTT,CASSPGGGREAFF
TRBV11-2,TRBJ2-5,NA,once,TGTGCCAGCAGCTTATTTCAACAAGAGACCCAGTACTTC,CASSLFQQETQYF
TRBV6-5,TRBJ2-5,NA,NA,TGTGCCAGCAGACATTCCACATTACAAGAGACCCAGTACTTC,CASRHSTLQETQYF
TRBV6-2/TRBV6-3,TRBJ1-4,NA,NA,TGTGCCAGCAGTTACAGGGGTACTAATGAAAAACTGTTTTTT,CASSYRGTNEKLFF
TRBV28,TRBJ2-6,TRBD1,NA,TGTGCCAGCAAGGGGGCGAGCTCTGGGGCCAACGTCCTGACTTTC,CASKGASSGANVLTF
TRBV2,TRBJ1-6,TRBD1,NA,TGTGCCAGCAAGAGGGACAGGTCCAATTCACCCCTCCACTTT,CASKRDRSNSPLHF
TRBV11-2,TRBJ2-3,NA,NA,TGTGCCAGCAGCTTGCCAGGGAAAGATACGCAGTATTTT,CASSLPGKDTQYF
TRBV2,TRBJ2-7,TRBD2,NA,TGTGCCAGCAGAGATAGCGGGGGGGACGAGCAGTACTTC,CASRDSGGDEQYF
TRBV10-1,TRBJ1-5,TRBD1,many,TGCGCCAGCAGTGAGTCGTTGGCAGGGGGTTGTCAGCCCCAGCATTTT,CASSESLAGGCQPQHF
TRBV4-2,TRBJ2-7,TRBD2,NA,TGTGCCAGCAGCCCGGGACTACAATACTCCTACGAGCAGTACTTC,CASSPGLQYSYEQYF
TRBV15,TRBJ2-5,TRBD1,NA,TGTGCCACCAGCAGAGCGGACAGGGCTCAAGAGACCCAGTACTTC,CATSRADRAQETQYF
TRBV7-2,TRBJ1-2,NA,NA,TGTGCCAGCAGCCACGGCAGGGGCTATGGCTACACCTTC,CASSHGRGYGYTF
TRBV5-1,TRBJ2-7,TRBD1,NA,TGCGCCAGCAGCGGGGAGAGACAGGGCTCCTACGAGCAGTACTTC,CASSGERQGSYEQYF
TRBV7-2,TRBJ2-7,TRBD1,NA,TGTGCCAGCAGCTTCTGGACAGGGGAAGAGCAGTACTTC,CASSFWTGEEQYF
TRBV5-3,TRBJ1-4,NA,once,TGTGCCAGAAGCTTAGAGCCAAATGGTACCTCATCAGGGGAAAAACTGTTTTTT,CARSLEPNGTSSGEKLFF
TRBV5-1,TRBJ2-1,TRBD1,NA,TGCGCCAGCAGCTTAATTGCTGGGACAGGGGTCAATGAGCAGTTCTTC,CASSLIAGTGVNEQFF
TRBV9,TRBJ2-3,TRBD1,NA,TGTGCCAGCAGCGTCGGGGCACAGGGGGCCACTACGCAGTATTTT,CASSVGAQGATTQYF
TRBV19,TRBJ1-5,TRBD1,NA,TGTGCCAGTAGTACACAGGGGAATCAGCCCCAGCATTTT,CASSTQGNQPQHF
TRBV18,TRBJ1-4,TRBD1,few,TGTGCCAGCTCACCGACAGGGGGTGACGAAAAACTGTTTTTT,CASSPTGGDEKLFF
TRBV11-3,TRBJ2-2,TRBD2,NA,TGTGCCAGCAGCTCCGGACTAGCGGGAGGAGTCGGGGAGCTGTTTTTT,CASSSGLAGGVGELFF
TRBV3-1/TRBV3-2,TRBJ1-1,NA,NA,TGTGCCAGCAGCCAAGCGATTTCTACCGAAGCTTTCTTT,CASSQAISTEAFF
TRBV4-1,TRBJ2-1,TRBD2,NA,TGCGCCAGCAGTCAAAGGGTACTAGCGGGGGCCAATGAGCAGTTCTTC,CASSQRVLAGANEQFF
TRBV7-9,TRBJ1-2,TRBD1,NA,TGTGCCAGCAGCTTGCAGGGGGCCTCTATCGATGGCTACACCTTC,CASSLQGASIDGYTF